This T cell receptor (beta chain) was sequenced during a study of blood T cell repertoires in COVID-19. Study details: Donors in the United States, Italy and Spain gave samples during acute or convalescent COVID-19.

Germline CDR1 and CDR2: LGHDT and YNNKEL (reference sequence). The junction had 7 bases not matched to a gene; V was cut back by 4 bases and J by 6 bases. The CDR3 runs 16 residues. Original data processing: Estimates of nucleated cell counts were drawn from the amplification of reference gene primers. Using immunoSEQ multiplex PCR, the repertoire was profiled, and TCRdb retains in-frame clones only, with some absent. That table furnishes V, J and clone size, whereas the DNA furnished D and trimming. The table has about 240,000 clones, roughly four fifths seen once. Source material: peripheral blood. This chain uses TRBV3-1 (or the pseudogene TRBV3-2) with TRBJ1-6, with 9 bases lining up with TRBD1. The sequence was obtained from a woman older than 75 with COVID-19, enrolled during active disease. CDR3 residues: CASSRSTGGSNSPLHF. In nucleotides, the CDR3 is TGTGCCAGCAGCCGTTCGACAGGGGGGAGTAATTCACCCCTCCACTTT.